This T cell receptor beta chain is drawn from a study of beta chain features in type 1 diabetes. TCRB transcripts that were expressed got sequenced, as all of the isolated RNA had been reverse transcribed. This table comes from immunoSEQ multiplex PCR, and its TCRdb copy is limited to in-frame clones, with some not included. This sample has a few hundred thousand clones, with 10% to 15% found just once. This CDR3 spans 17 amino acids. The purity of all sorted populations exceeded 95%. Study-wide results and limits: Cells expressing TCR highly could be over-represented by cDNA sequencing. Whether TCRB rearrangement is influenced by HLA type went unresolved here.

The sample holds a few counts of this clone. Its antigen is not identified. The chain links TRBV1 to TRBJ2-2; the D call of TRBD2 is as the table states it, not checked on the DNA. TRBV1 is a documented pseudogene. The clonotype was recovered from a man between 18 and 29 years old in good health. Sequenced sample: naive CD4+ T cells from blood. In DNA form, the CDR3 reads TGCACCAGCAGCCAAGTCCGGGGGGGCGTTAGGACCGGGGAGCTGTTTTTT. This encodes CTSSQVRGGVRTGELFF.